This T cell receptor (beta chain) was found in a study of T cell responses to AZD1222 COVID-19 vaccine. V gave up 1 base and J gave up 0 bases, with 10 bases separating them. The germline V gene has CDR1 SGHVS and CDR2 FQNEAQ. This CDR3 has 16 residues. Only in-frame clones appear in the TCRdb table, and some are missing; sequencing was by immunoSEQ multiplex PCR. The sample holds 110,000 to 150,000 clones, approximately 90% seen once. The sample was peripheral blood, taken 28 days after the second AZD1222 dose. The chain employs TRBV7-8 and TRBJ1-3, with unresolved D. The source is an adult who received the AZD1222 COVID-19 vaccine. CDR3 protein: CASSLGGISSGNTIYF. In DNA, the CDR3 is TGTGCCAGCAGCTTAGGCGGCATTTCCTCTGGAAACACCATATATTTT.